This T cell receptor beta chain came from a study of Graves' ophthalmopathy and Graves' hyperthyroidism. The V end lost 3 bases, the J end lost 0 bases, and 10 bases lay between the germline ends. This CDR3 has 15 residues. The germline V gene has CDR1 SGHRS and CDR2 YFSETQ. Investigators amplified TCR beta CDR3 regions from RNA transcripts. HTBI-primed RT-PCR formed the first round, and a multiplex PCR formed the second. TCRdb processed the multiplex PCR reads anew with MiXCR; each CDR3 protein has one entry. The table records over a million distinct CDR3 sequences, about 36% of them present only once. There are many counts of this clonotype.

The receptor was isolated from an adult man with Graves' hyperthyroidism. The material sequenced was peripheral blood or thyroid tissue (not recorded which). This chain connects TRBV5-1 to TRBJ1-5; D is ambiguous. The CDR3 loop reads CASSSGGNSNQPQHF. CDR3 in DNA: TGCGCCAGCAGCTCGGGCGGAAATAGCAATCAGCCCCAGCATTTT. Full variable domain (missing parts from reference TRBV5-1 and TRBJ1-5): KAGVTQTPRYLIKTRGQQVTLSCSPISGHRSVSWYQQTPGQGLQFLFEYFSETQRNKGNFPGRFSGRQFSNSRSEMNVSTLELGDSALYLCASSSGGNSNQPQHFGDGTRLSIL.